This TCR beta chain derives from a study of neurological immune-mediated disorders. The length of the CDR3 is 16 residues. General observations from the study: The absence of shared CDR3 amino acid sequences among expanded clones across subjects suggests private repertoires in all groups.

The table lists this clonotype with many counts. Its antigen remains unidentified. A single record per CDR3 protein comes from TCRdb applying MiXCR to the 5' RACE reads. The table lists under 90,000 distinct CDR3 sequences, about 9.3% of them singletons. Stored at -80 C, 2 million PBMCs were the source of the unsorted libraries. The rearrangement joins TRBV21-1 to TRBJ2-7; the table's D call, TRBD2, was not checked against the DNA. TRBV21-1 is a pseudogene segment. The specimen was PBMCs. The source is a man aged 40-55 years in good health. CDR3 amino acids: CASSKAGGNWSYEQYF. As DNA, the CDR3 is TGTGCCAGCAGCAAAGCGGGCGGGAATTGGTCCTACGAGCAGTACTTC.